Listed below are T cell receptor beta chains from one sample, sequenced in a study of graft-versus-host responses after intestinal transplantation. TCRdb's copy holds only in-frame clones and misses some; the assay was immunoSEQ multiplex PCR. The profile shows more than 13,000 clones, 67% of them singletons. The sample consisted of ileum tissue, taken around 95 weeks after intestinal transplantation. These receptors were collected from a human patient who received an intestinal transplant, so some T cells may come from the graft donor. The CDR3 runs from the conserved cysteine through the conserved F or W. The order of the fields is clone size, J gene, D gene, V gene, CDR3 protein, CDR3 DNA. D genes are given only for firm matches. The size of a clone is reported for some rows only, either as once, few or many, or as a class for expanded clones.

.,TRBJ2-7,.,TRBV5-1,CASSALQGSYEQYF,TGCGCCAGCAGCGCCTTACAGGGTTCCTACGAGCAGTACTTC
.,TRBJ1-1,.,TRBV6-5,CASSYSRSGTEAFF,TGTGCCAGCAGTTACTCGAGATCAGGCACTGAAGCTTTCTTT
few,TRBJ1-6,.,TRBV7-9,CASSSTDNSPLHF,TGTGCCAGCAGCTCGACAGATAATTCACCCCTCCACTTT
few,TRBJ2-2,.,TRBV6-1,CASSESRVTGELFF,TGTGCCAGCAGTGAATCGAGGGTCACCGGGGAGCTGTTTTTT
.,TRBJ2-3,TRBD2,TRBV7-9,CASSLTLTSGTDTQYF,TGTGCCAGCAGCCTCACCTTAACTAGCGGAACAGATACGCAGTATTTT
.,TRBJ1-2,.,TRBV11-2,CASSLDAQGYGYTF,TGTGCCAGCAGCTTAGATGCCCAGGGCTATGGCTACACCTTC
.,TRBJ2-7,TRBD2,TRBV6-1,CASSGGGLGSYEQYF,TGTGCCAGCAGTGGGGGGGGACTAGGGTCCTACGAGCAGTACTTC
.,TRBJ2-5,.,TRBV23-1,CASSGWETQYF,TGCGCCAGCAGCGGGTGGGAGACCCAGTACTTC
.,TRBJ1-3,TRBD1,TRBV4-1,CASSLRQGNSENTIYF,TGCGCCAGCAGCCTCAGACAGGGTAACTCGGAAAACACCATATATTTT
few,TRBJ2-3,TRBD2,TRBV6-1,CASSAASGGPDTQYF,TGTGCCAGCAGTGCAGCTAGCGGGGGGCCAGATACGCAGTATTTT
once,TRBJ2-5,.,TRBV6-1,CASRAGIMETQYF,TGTGCCAGCAGGGCAGGTATCATGGAGACCCAGTACTTC
.,TRBJ2-5,TRBD2,TRBV2,CASSEWGGGAGETQYF,TGTGCCAGCAGTGAATGGGGCGGGGGGGCTGGAGAGACCCAGTACTTC
.,TRBJ1-4,.,TRBV2,CASSVSGRGEKLFF,TGTGCCAGCAGTGTATCGGGTCGAGGGGAAAAACTGTTTTTT
few,TRBJ1-6,.,TRBV11-2,CASSLAGDGSPLHF,TGTGCCAGCAGCTTAGCGGGGGATGGTTCACCCCTCCACTTT
few,TRBJ2-1,.,TRBV11-3,CASKLGGAYNEQFF,TGTGCCAGCAAATTAGGGGGGGCTTACAATGAGCAGTTCTTC